Listed below are T cell receptor beta chains from one sample, sequenced in a study of blood T cell repertoires in COVID-19. TCRdb's table, derived via immunoSEQ multiplex PCR, lists solely in-frame clones and lacks some. The sample shows approximately 170,000 clones, more than 70% of them seen only once. The sample consisted of peripheral blood. All receptors come from a woman in her seventies who had recovered from COVID-19. The CDR3 runs from the conserved cysteine through the conserved F or W.

CASRPRQGNIQYF,TRBV5-4
CSASGGGAYNEQFF,TRBV20-1
CSAKTGWGGNQPQHF,TRBV29-1
CASSYSEGFETQYF,TRBV6-5
CASSLSPGEGETQYF,TRBV7-7
CASSRDSRNYGYTF,TRBV18
CASSKTGAGANVLTF,TRBV13
CASSLGRTEGGYTF,TRBV5-1
CASSMVRGSSYEQYF,TRBV19
CSASRRDTQYF,TRBV20-1
CASSLGASGGTQYF,TRBV7-9
CASSLEGRVSEQYF,TRBV7-2
CASSPVPFNEQFF,TRBV14
CASSYVSGTDTQYF,TRBV6-2/TRBV6-3
CASSFSGGNYGYTF,TRBV11-2
CASSTAPTGVNEKLFF,TRBV19
CSARDGLPLHF,TRBV20-1
CASDGTGKPQHF,TRBV2
CATSDRLRDRGRLGPGNTEAFF,TRBV24-1
CASSLRGTDILGYGYTF,TRBV27
CASSQKQGDNEQFF,TRBV5-4
CASSLGYQDNEQFF,TRBV5-8
CASSQGRGTGFF,TRBV3-1/TRBV3-2
CASSPRGLTNYGYTF,TRBV7-2
CASRGGASDTEAFF,TRBV5-1
CASSQMSQPQHF,TRBV7-9
CASTIHGTSGEETQYF,TRBV3-1/TRBV3-2
CASSYSRGASYEQYF,TRBV6-6
CASSVGVRAAGAEQFF,TRBV9
CATMGPKGAFF,TRBV12-3/TRBV12-4
CASSFAPVEAFF,TRBV7-9
CAWSLATSRVWGYTF,TRBV30
CASSPSAGVDSYNEQFF,TRBV18
CASGAQQGAEAFF,TRBV2
CASTDRGQLEQYF,TRBV3-1/TRBV3-2
CASSEWGLAGVCEQYF,TRBV10-1
CAWHLAGAGELFF,TRBV30